The T cell receptor beta chain described here comes from a study of T cells in Graves' hyperthyroidism and ophthalmopathy (dated by TCRdb to between 2019 and 2020). As for the study more broadly: A discovery cohort of around 100 patients, about 44 with Graves' ophthalmopathy and about 58 with stable Graves' hyperthyroidism, was used to find distinguishing TCR V-J signatures. TCR Vbeta CDR3 sequencing of approximately 140 peripheral blood samples (over 40 ophthalmopathy, roughly 74 hyperthyroidism and about 17 progressor patients) is reported in the paper. The approximately 90 discovery patients were randomly split 7:3 into training and test sets. Prospective prediction of ophthalmopathy was tested in an independent validation cohort of some 20 hyperthyroidism patients and roughly 16 patients who later progressed to ophthalmopathy. In several Graves' hyperthyroidism patients, the study also compared T-cell repertoires from thyroid tissue with T-cell repertoires from blood. Following sampling, methimazole starting at 30 mg daily was given to hyperthyroidism patients, and high-dose intravenous methylprednisolone was given to ophthalmopathy patients.

Stable Graves' hyperthyroidism was defined as the absence of progression to ophthalmopathy over 18 months of follow-up. Hyperthyroidism patients were aged 18 to 65 years and newly diagnosed, with disease duration of less than 2 months. The study excluded patients with uncontrolled infections, other autoimmune diseases, pregnancy or lactation. Diagnoses were based on clinical symptoms, serum thyroxine and TRAb, thyroid ultrasound and orbital computed tomography. Total RNA was extracted using Trizol reagent, and RNA quality was assessed on an Agilent 2100 Bioanalyzer. Trimming at the junction amounts to 0 bases on V and 10 bases on J, and the germline ends lie 9 bases apart. CDR1 is given as MNHNY and CDR2 as SVGAGI, both from the germline V gene (reference sequence). From cysteine to phenylalanine, the CDR3 is 13 amino acids long. The sequence is cut down to CDR3 DNA, 39 bases in frame from base 1.

On the study overall, not on this receptor specifically: No statistical method was used to set the sample size in advance, and investigators knew the group allocation. In cross-validation, a model built on a 13 V-J signature told ophthalmopathy apart from stable hyperthyroidism with 85% to 90% sensitivity and roughly 82% specificity, and in testing the same model reached 80%/75%. In validation, the model predicted progression to ophthalmopathy with around 71% sensitivity and 72.22% specificity, a median of approximately 6.5 months before onset. Most expanded thyroid clonotypes (frequency above 0.001) were also detected in blood, suggesting blood repertoires may reflect thyroid immune responses.

The TCR beta CDR3 regions were amplified from RNA transcripts. The TCR CDR3 was subjected to a first round of RT-PCR using the HTBI primer set and the Qiagen OneStep RT-PCR kit. Libraries were constructed in a second round of multiplex PCR, after which size selection and purification were carried out. Libraries were sequenced paired-end with 100 bp reads on an Illumina HiSeq2000. Regarding the original processing steps: SOAPnuke was used to process the raw data, with reads discarded if the reads contained adapters or uncalled bases, had a mean Phred below 15, or lacked an exact constant-primer or identifier match. COPE v1.2.5 was used to merge high-quality paired reads, and clonotypes were defined as unique nucleotide sequences. Clonotypes were aligned to IMGT TRBV, TRBD and TRBJ reference segments using MiTCR v1.1. Analysis was restricted to V-J combinations with a frequency above 0.0001, which covered about 99% of repertoires. A TCS score was defined as the ratio of F50 (clonal expansion) to E x V (chaos), with BLOSUM62-based TCRdist applied between CDR3 peptides within each V-J. Welch's t-statistics and random forest reduced around 550 V-J features to 10 to 15, which were used in a naive Bayes classifier (R e1071). Thyroid-blood repertoire similarity was quantified with the Morisita-Horn index. The public reads were run again by TCRdb, first through fastp at Q25 and then through MiXCR, and only productive beta chains were kept. Each entry is one CDR3 protein sequence, shown with its most common DNA and genes. The V and J calls were determined by TCRdb, not by the authors. The sample table holds around 580,000 distinct CDR3 sequences, of which roughly 50% were seen once. Together, the top ten hold about 8.3% of the sample.

Concerning this clonotype itself: Its antigen remains undetermined. No much larger clone is present one base from it, and per-base qualities are unavailable.

This receptor was taken from a woman between 18 and 29 years old with Graves' hyperthyroidism. The sample taken for sequencing was peripheral blood or thyroid tissue (not recorded which). The receptor chain draws on TRBV6-6 and TRBJ1-4; the D gene cannot be resolved reliably. Read as DNA, the sequence is TGTGCCAGCAGTTACTCCCGCTCTGGAAAACTGTTTTTT. This encodes CASSYSRSGKLFF.